This T cell receptor beta chain was identified during a study of blood T cell repertoires in COVID-19 (dated by TCRdb to 2020 to 2021). Looking at the study overall: The collaborator samples originated in the United States, Italy and Spain and spanned the acute and convalescent phases of COVID-19. The repertoires were released in a freely available public database meant as a resource for research on the immune response to SARS-CoV-2. The material from the prospective study consisted of cDNA or gDNA derived from T cells, B-cell-depleted T cells, or PBMCs. The dataset comprised deeply sampled blood TCRbeta repertoires from subjects exposed to, actively infected with, or recovered from COVID-19. Nearly every sample came with metadata listing a de-identified subject ID, COVID-19 status, age in years and sex. Where HLA class I and class II types were available, the types were taken from metadata supplied by the sample provider, not from assay-based typing. The samples were drawn from the first 160 participants of the ongoing ImmuneRACE study and from 1,254 subjects provided by 6 global collaborators. Results and caveats for the whole study, not just this receptor: The amount of clinical and demographic metadata varied by source and participant and was provided uncurated.

The table lists this clone with a few counts. It lacks a known antigen. There are no base qualities to consult, and no much larger clone falls within one base. TCRbeta CDR3 regions were amplified from genomic DNA by means of the immunoSEQ Assay, a bias-controlled multiplex PCR. As for the authors' bioinformatics: The number of nucleated cells in each sample was estimated by amplification of reference gene primers within the assay. To quantify the absolute abundance of each unique TCRbeta CDR3 rearrangement, sequence reads were collapsed and filtered. For each sample, productive Simpson clonality was calculated as the square root of Simpson's diversity index across productive rearrangements. The source is immuneACCESS, and TCRdb retained only in-frame sequences with V and J called. Part of the clones is not carried over; for the studies checked, unresolved V genes explain less than half of this, and the remainder is unexplained. Clone size and V and J calls were adopted from that table, with D and trimming inferred from the DNA. The sample records roughly 250,000 clones, about 87% of which are singletons. 1.5% to 2% of the sample comes from the top ten.

Participants in the prospective study were aged roughly 18 to 100 years, lived in under 30 United States geographic areas, and enrolled through a virtual design. In the prospective study, cohorts were assigned on the basis of participant-reported clinical history obtained from a screening survey and a study questionnaire. Recovered participants in ImmuneRACE Cohort 3 were defined as having two consecutive negative NP/OP PCR tests, clearance from a healthcare professional, or resolution of symptoms. Each participant in the prospective study had whole blood, serum and a nasopharyngeal or oropharyngeal swab collected by mobile phlebotomists. Participants in the prospective study had the option to provide additional blood draws and questionnaires over a roughly two-month period. Blood samples from the prospective study were shipped frozen or at room temperature prior to DNA extraction. The clonotype was recovered from a woman aged 45 to 65 who had recovered from COVID-19. Sequencing input: PBMCs or T cells enriched from blood (not recorded which).

The nucleotides read TGTGCCAGTAGGGAGGAAGGGGGCTTTCAGCCCCAGCATTTT. Translated, it gives CASREEGGFQPQHF. Rearrangement joined TRBV19 to TRBJ1-5, with 7 junctional bases fitting TRBD1. The germline V gene (reference sequence) supplies CDR1 LNHDA and CDR2 SQIVND. V lost 6 bases and J lost 6 bases, and the count of bases not matched to a germline gene is 8. The CDR3 holds 14 amino acids from the cysteine to the phenylalanine. Only the CDR3 part of the read is kept: 42 bases, read in frame from the first base.